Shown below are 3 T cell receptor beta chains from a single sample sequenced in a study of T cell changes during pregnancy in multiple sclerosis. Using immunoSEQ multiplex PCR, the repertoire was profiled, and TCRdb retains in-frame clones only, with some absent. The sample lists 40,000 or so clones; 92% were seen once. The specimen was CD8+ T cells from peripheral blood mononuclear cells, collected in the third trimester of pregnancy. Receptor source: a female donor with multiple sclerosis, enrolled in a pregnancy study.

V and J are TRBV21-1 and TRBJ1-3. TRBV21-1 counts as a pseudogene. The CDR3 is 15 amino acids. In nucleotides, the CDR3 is TGTGCCAGCAGCAAAGTAAGCGTCTCTGGAAACACCATATATTTT. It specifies CASSKVSVSGNTIYF.

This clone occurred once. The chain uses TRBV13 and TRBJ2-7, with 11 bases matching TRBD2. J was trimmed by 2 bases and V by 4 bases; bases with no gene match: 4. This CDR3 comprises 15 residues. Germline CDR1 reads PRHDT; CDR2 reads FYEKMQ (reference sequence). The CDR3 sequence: CASSSQLAGAYEQYF. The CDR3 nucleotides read TGTGCCAGCAGCTCGCAACTAGCGGGGGCCTACGAGCAGTACTTC.

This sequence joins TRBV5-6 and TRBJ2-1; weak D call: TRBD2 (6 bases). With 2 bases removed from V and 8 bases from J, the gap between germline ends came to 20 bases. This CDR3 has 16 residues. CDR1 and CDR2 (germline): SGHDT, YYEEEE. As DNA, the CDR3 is TGTGCCAGCAGCTTCAACCGGGACTGGGGGTCTCATGAGCAGTTCTTC. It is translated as CASSFNRDWGSHEQFF.